This TCR beta chain was sequenced during a study of shared clonotypes between healthy human individuals. Study details: With ages of 18 to 49, the donors were a couple of women and a few men.

V was shortened by 9 bases and J by 1 base, with 12 bases between the two germline ends. The CDR3 loop spans 13 amino acids. The germline gives CDR1 MGHDK, CDR2 SYGVNS. Every immunoSEQ plate was one replicate of a subset's evenly spread DNA. In replicate PCRs of unsorted PBMC, approximately 0.3 ug DNA, around 30,000 T cell genomes, was used. Data came from immunoSEQ multiplex PCR; TCRdb stores just in-frame clones and leaves some out. The table records about 100,000 clones, roughly 45% of them present only once. This clone was observed many times. Sequencing used PBMCs. The V call is TRBV25-1, the J call TRBJ1-1; no firm D call. This receptor was obtained from a woman aged 40 to 49 in good health. Some clones in this sample may be carry-over from other donors' samples. CDR3 coding DNA: TGTGCCAGTTCGCGGATCGAGAACACTGAAGCTTTCTTT. Translating it yields CASSRIENTEAFF.